The subject of this entry is one TCR beta chain. Libraries were prepared by immunoSEQ multiplex PCR; TCRdb keeps only in-frame clonotypes and omits some of them. The data show some 300,000 clones, over 85% seen once. CDR3 size: 16 residues. In germline, CDR1 is SEHNR, CDR2 FQNEAQ (reference sequence). With V trimmed by 5 bases and J by 8 bases, 16 bases remained unmatched. The data were taken from a study of blood T cell repertoires in COVID-19. The sequence derives from a woman aged 25 to 39 who had recovered from COVID-19. This chain joins TRBV7-9 and TRBJ2-7; 9 nucleotides line up with TRBD2. Sequenced sample: PBMCs or T cells enriched from blood (not recorded which). The CDR3 DNA follows: TGTGCCAGCAGCCCCCCGCAAGGACTAGCGTTTAGCCAGCAGTACTTC. This encodes CASSPPQGLAFSQQYF.